The rows below give T cell receptor beta chains drawn from one sample of a study of T-cell memory formation after mild COVID-19. TCRdb fed the 5' RACE reads into MiXCR, producing one record per CDR3 protein. Of 120,000 to 150,000 distinct CDR3 sequences listed, approximately 6% were seen once; the top ten hold just over 2%. The source material was PBMCs or a T cell subset sorted from them (not recorded which). These receptor sequences come from an adult woman who had mild COVID-19 (a few samples of this study predate the infection). Cell type and time point are not known. Both conserved end residues are part of each CDR3. Each record gives: CDR3 DNA, CDR3 protein, clone size, V gene, J gene, D gene. The D gene is left open where the match is weak. Some rows have no size entry. The others give once, few or many, or a class for an expanded clone.

TGTGCCAGCAGCTTACCGGGGATGGGCACAGATACGCAGTATTTT,CASSLPGMGTDTQYF,many,TRBV5-6,TRBJ2-3,NA
TGCGCCAGCAGCTTGGGAATACAGGGAGGCGAGCAGTACTTC,CASSLGIQGGEQYF,many,TRBV5-1,TRBJ2-7,NA
TGTGCCAGCAGTTACTCGGGACAGTATGGCTACACCTTC,CASSYSGQYGYTF,few,TRBV6-5,TRBJ1-2,TRBD1
TGCGCCAGCAGCCAGGTCGCCCAGGGCAATGAGCAGTTCTTC,CASSQVAQGNEQFF,few,TRBV4-1,TRBJ2-1,NA
TGCGCCAGCAGCTTGGATGGCAGAGCTGAAGCTTTCTTT,CASSLDGRAEAFF,many,TRBV5-1,TRBJ1-1,NA
TGTGCCAGCAGCCAAGAAGGACTAGCGGGAGAGCAGTTCTTC,CASSQEGLAGEQFF,NA,TRBV4-2,TRBJ2-1,TRBD2
TGCGCCAGCAGCCAAGAACTACAGGGGGGTTACAATGAGCAGTTCTTC,CASSQELQGGYNEQFF,many,TRBV4-1,TRBJ2-1,TRBD1
TGTGCCAGCAGCTTCCAACACGGCTCTGGGGCCAACGTCCTGACTTTC,CASSFQHGSGANVLTF,many,TRBV7-3,TRBJ2-6,NA
TGTGCCAGCAGAATACAGGGCCCCGGGGAGCTGTTTTTT,CASRIQGPGELFF,NA,TRBV14,TRBJ2-2,NA
TGTGCCAGCAGCCAAGATAGAGGGTCTGAAGCTTTCTTT,CASSQDRGSEAFF,NA,TRBV4-2,TRBJ1-1,NA
TGTGCCAGCAGCTTCGGAGGACTAGCCTACGAGCAGTACTTC,CASSFGGLAYEQYF,NA,TRBV7-8,TRBJ2-7,TRBD2
TGTGCCAGCAGCCCTTTAGGGGTCTACGAGAACACTGAAGCTTTCTTT,CASSPLGVYENTEAFF,many,TRBV5-6,TRBJ1-1,NA
TGTGCCAGCAGCTCTAGCGGGACAGACACTGAAGCTTTCTTT,CASSSSGTDTEAFF,many,TRBV11-2,TRBJ1-1,TRBD1
TGTGCCATCAGGGATGACATCTCCTACGAGCAGTACTTC,CAIRDDISYEQYF,NA,TRBV10-3,TRBJ2-7,NA
TGCGCCAGCAGCCAAGAAGGGGGGGCCTCCTACAATGAGCAGTTCTTC,CASSQEGGASYNEQFF,many,TRBV4-3,TRBJ2-1,NA
TGTGCCAGCAGCCCGCCCAACCGGATCACAGTGGTCCCTGAAGCTTTCTTT,CASSPPNRITVVPEAFF,many,TRBV3-1,TRBJ1-1,NA
TGTGCCAGCAGTTTGAGGGGGCTGGGGGGAAACACCATATATTTT,CASSLRGLGGNTIYF,many,TRBV12-3/TRBV12-4,TRBJ1-3,TRBD1
TGTGCCAGCAGCTTAGATCAGGGAACGGCTTTCTTT,CASSLDQGTAFF,many,TRBV7-2,TRBJ1-1,NA
TGTGCCAGCCACCAGTCAGGGGGCCTAACAGATACGCAGTATTTT,CASHQSGGLTDTQYF,many,TRBV12-3/TRBV12-4,TRBJ2-3,TRBD1
TGCAGTGCTGCCTCCCGGGAAGGGAATAGTTCACCCCTCCACTTT,CSAASREGNSSPLHF,few,TRBV20-1,TRBJ1-6,NA
TGTGCCAGCAGCTTGTACGGGTATCCCTATGGCTACACCTTC,CASSLYGYPYGYTF,NA,TRBV7-2,TRBJ1-2,NA
TGTGCCAGCAGCGTCCCCGGATCTGGGGCCAACGTCCTGACTTTC,CASSVPGSGANVLTF,many,TRBV9,TRBJ2-6,NA
TGTGCCAGCAGGGCAGGGACCGGGGAGCTGTTTTTT,CASRAGTGELFF,few,TRBV12-3/TRBV12-4,TRBJ2-2,NA
TGCAGTGCTAGAGATAATAGCGGGAGTGGAGATACGCAGTATTTT,CSARDNSGSGDTQYF,few,TRBV20-1,TRBJ2-3,TRBD2
TGTGCCAGCAGCTCTGACAGTCAACTCACAGATACGCAGTATTTT,CASSSDSQLTDTQYF,many,TRBV7-9,TRBJ2-3,NA
TGCGCCAGCAGGCTAGCGGGTCCGAACACCGGGGAGCTGTTTTTT,CASRLAGPNTGELFF,NA,TRBV5-1,TRBJ2-2,TRBD2
TGTGCCTGGACACTTGGACAGGGCTTCAAAGCTTTCTTT,CAWTLGQGFKAFF,few,TRBV30,TRBJ1-1,TRBD1
TGTGCCAGCAGCCCTCCGGGACAGGGAAGATTGGGTTCACCCCTCCACTTT,CASSPPGQGRLGSPLHF,NA,TRBV5-4,TRBJ1-6,TRBD1
TGTGCCAGCAGCTTAGCGGGGACACCCTACGAGCAGTACTTC,CASSLAGTPYEQYF,few,TRBV7-9,TRBJ2-7,NA
TGTGCCAGCAGTGAATTGGCAGCAATGAACACTGAAGCTTTCTTT,CASSELAAMNTEAFF,many,TRBV6-1,TRBJ1-1,NA
TGTGCCAGCAGCACCGGACAGGGGGGTGAAAAACTGTTTTTT,CASSTGQGGEKLFF,NA,TRBV7-9,TRBJ1-4,TRBD1
TGTGCCAGCAGCCAAGATGGGCTAGCGGGAGGGTTCTACAATGAGCAGTTCTTC,CASSQDGLAGGFYNEQFF,many,TRBV4-2,TRBJ2-1,TRBD2
TGTGCCAGCAGCCACCGGGACGGCTCTAATTCACCCCTCCACTTT,CASSHRDGSNSPLHF,few,TRBV7-9,TRBJ1-6,NA
TGCAGTGCTAGAGACCCGAGAGCAACTAATGAAAAACTGTTTTTT,CSARDPRATNEKLFF,many,TRBV20-1,TRBJ1-4,NA
TGTGCCAGCAGCGAAGGCGGGGTTACCTACAATGAGCAGTTCTTC,CASSEGGVTYNEQFF,many,TRBV5-4,TRBJ2-1,NA
TGCAGTGCTGCCGCCGGGACCCCAGGCAGCACAGATACGCAGTATTTT,CSAAAGTPGSTDTQYF,few,TRBV20-1,TRBJ2-3,NA
TGTGCCAGCAGCTTTGATTTGAACACTGAAGCTGTCTTT,CASSFDLNTEAVF,NA,TRBV7-9,TRBJ1-1,NA
TGTGCCAGCAGCTTGGATCTCTATCAGCCCCAGCATTTT,CASSLDLYQPQHF,few,TRBV5-4,TRBJ1-5,NA
TGTGCCACCAGCAGACTAGCGGGGACCTACAATGAGCAGTTCTTC,CATSRLAGTYNEQFF,few,TRBV15,TRBJ2-1,TRBD2
TGTGCCAGCAGCTTGGCCAGGGGGCTGGATGGCTACACCTTC,CASSLARGLDGYTF,many,TRBV5-5,TRBJ1-2,TRBD1
TGTGCCAGCAGCACCCGCACGGGGGTCGGGCAGTACTTC,CASSTRTGVGQYF,few,TRBV12-3/TRBV12-4,TRBJ2-7,NA
TGTGCCGGCGCCCTCGGGGGACGGGGCACTGAAGCTTTCTTT,CAGALGGRGTEAFF,many,TRBV6-6,TRBJ1-1,NA
TGCAGTGCTAGATTTAGCCCGGGACAGGGAACAGCCTCTAGCACAGATACGCAGTATTTT,CSARFSPGQGTASSTDTQYF,NA,TRBV20-1,TRBJ2-3,TRBD1